One and the same sample provided the 25 T cell receptor beta chains below, sequenced in a study of cytomegalovirus exposure and HLA in healthy donors (dated by TCRdb to 2015 to 2018). Library construction relied on the immunoSEQ multiplex PCR assay. The multiplex PCR relied on a mix of 60 forward primers for TCR Vbeta segments and 13 reverse primers for TCR Jbeta segments. TCRdb's version of the immuneACCESS table is confined to in-frame rearrangements and falls short of the full clone set. An unresolved V gene accounts for under half of the shortfall where checked; the remainder is of unknown origin. This sample comprises some 98,000 clones, 76% of them detected only once. The top ten clones comprise about 2% of the sample. Sample: PBMCs. These receptors originate from a man in his forties in good health and CMV-seronegative.

The chain uses TRBV19 and TRBJ1-1; 10 bases align to TRBD1. The CDR3 contains 15 residues. The V gene end was trimmed by 6 bases and the J gene end by 2 bases; junction bases not matched to a gene: 6. Germline CDR1 LNHDA, CDR2 SQIVND (reference sequence). CDR3 coding DNA: TGTGCCAGTAGGGTGGACAGGGGGGCAAACACTGAAGCTTTCTTT. Translation gives CASRVDRGANTEAFF.

The genes are TRBV7-2 and TRBJ2-7; tentatively, D is TRBD2 (6 bases). Germline V gene data show CDR1 as SGHTA and CDR2 as FQGNSA. There are 15 residues in the CDR3. V lost 0 bases and J lost 7, with 16 bases in between. In DNA, the CDR3 is TGTGCCAGCAGCTTAGCAAGCCGGAGGGTAGGTGAGCAGTACTTC. This gives the protein CASSLASRRVGEQYF. Complete variable domain (other parts from reference TRBV7-2 and TRBJ2-7): GAGVSQSPSNKVTEKGKDVELRCDPISGHTALYWYRQSLGQGLEFLIYFQGNSAPDKSGLPSDRFSAERTGGSVSTLTIQRTQQEDSAVYLCASSLASRRVGEQYFGPGTRLTVT.

As to this clone: Germline and junction disagree at one end, which may indicate a read error. The chain carries TRBV7-9 and TRBJ2-7; D is perhaps TRBD2 (7 bases). Germline V CDR1 and CDR2: SEHNR, FQNEAQ (reference sequence). The CDR3 is made up of 18 amino acids. CDR3 DNA sequence: TGTTCCAGCAGCCGAGGGGGGCTAGCGGAAAGAAGGTTCTACGAGCAGTACTTC. This codes for CSSSRGGLAERRFYEQYF.

This sequence joins TRBV11-2 and TRBJ2-5; 7 nucleotides match TRBD1. The length of the CDR3 is 15 residues. V trimming: 7 bases; J trimming: 5 bases; junction bases outside the gene matches: 13. Per the germline V gene, CDR1 is SGHAT and CDR2 is FQNNGV. The CDR3 region has the DNA TGTGCCAGCATCCAGGGGGTGGGCTCGGGCGAGACCCAGTACTTC. It yields the protein CASIQGVGSGETQYF.

V is TRBV4-3 and J is TRBJ1-5, with a weak D call TRBD1 (5 bases). V was trimmed by 6 bases and J by 3 bases, leaving 18 bases between them. The CDR3 is made up of 16 amino acids. Germline lookup yields CDR1 LGHNA and CDR2 YSLEER. For the CDR3, the DNA is TGCGCCAGCAGTCTCAGGGCACAGTTTGACAATCAGCCCCAGCATTTT. This codes for CASSLRAQFDNQPQHF.

The chain couples TRBV29-1 to TRBJ2-1; no clear D gene. The CDR3 is 13 residues long. The germline V gene has CDR1 SQVTM and CDR2 ANQGSEA. The V and J ends lost 7 bases and 2 bases respectively, with 12 bases between them. DNA for the CDR3: TGCAGCGCCCAACCGGTACCCTACAATGAGCAGTTCTTC. Protein product: CSAQPVPYNEQFF.

The J gene is TRBJ1-6, the V gene TRBV30, with 7 bases fitting TRBD1. The CDR3 spans 13 residues. CDR1 GTSNPN and CDR2 SVGIG come from the germline V gene (reference sequence). Trimming cost V 8 bases and J 5 bases; bases outside gene matches: 6. CDR3 sequence reads: CAKGTDHNSPLHF. CDR3 in DNA: TGTGCCAAAGGGACAGACCATAATTCACCCCTCCACTTT. The whole variable domain, remainder taken from reference TRBV30 and TRBJ1-6, is SQTIHQWPATLVQPVGSPLSLECTVEGTSNPNLYWYRQAAGRGLQLLFYSVGIGQISSEVPQNLSASRPQDRQFILSSKKLLLSDSGFYLCAKGTDHNSPLHFGNGTRLTVT.

V and J are TRBV19 and TRBJ2-2, with TRBD1 as a possible D gene (6 bases). This CDR3 is built from 14 residues. Germline CDR1 LNHDA, CDR2 SQIVND (reference sequence). Trimming took 4 bases from V and 4 from J, leaving 10 bases between them. CDR3 in DNA: TGTGCCAGTAGTAGGGGACACCTCACCGGGGAGCTGTTTTTT. Protein: CASSRGHLTGELFF.

This clone was detected once. The chain uses TRBV4-3 and TRBJ2-1, with 7 bases fitting TRBD2. Germline CDR1 is LGHNA and CDR2 is YSLEER. Trimming at V came to 4 bases and at J to 0 bases, leaving 6 bases not matched to a gene. The CDR3 is made up of 16 amino acids. The CDR3 loop reads CASSPWGEGSYNEQFF. CDR3 coding DNA: TGCGCCAGCAGCCCATGGGGGGAGGGCTCCTACAATGAGCAGTTCTTC.

Regarding this clone: This specimen includes other DNA sequences encoding the same CDR3. The chain links TRBV6-5 to TRBJ2-7; D possibly corresponds to TRBD1 (6 bases). The V gene's germline CDR1 is MNHEY and CDR2 SVGAGI. With 0 bases removed from V and 2 bases from J, the gap between germline ends came to 8 bases. This CDR3 has 14 residues. CDR3 sequence reads: CASSYSDRTYEQYF. In DNA form, the CDR3 reads TGTGCCAGCAGTTACTCCGACAGGACCTACGAGCAGTACTTC.

This clone came up a few times. The rearrangement links TRBV5-5 to TRBJ1-4; 9 positions agree with TRBD1. The CDR3 loop spans 17 amino acids. Trimming took 3 bases from V and 8 from J; bases not matched to a gene: 14. Germline V lookup: CDR1 SGHKS, CDR2 YYEKEE (reference sequence). The CDR3 protein is CASSSIQGAGTWEKLFF. CDR3 DNA: TGTGCCAGCAGCTCGATACAGGGGGCAGGGACTTGGGAAAAACTGTTTTTT.

This chain joins TRBV7-2 and TRBJ1-1; a possible D gene is TRBD1 (5 bases). CDR3 length: 13 amino acids. The germline gives CDR1 SGHTA, CDR2 FQGNSA. The V gene lost 10 bases and the J gene lost 6 bases, with 18 bases spanning the gap. DNA of the CDR3: TGTGCCACAAAGAAGGGGTCGGGCCCTGAAGCTTTCTTT. Encoded protein: CATKKGSGPEAFF.

This chain uses TRBV7-2 with TRBJ2-5, with TRBD1 identical over 10 bases. Trimming removed 5 bases from V and 4 bases from J; junction bases left unmatched: 7. The CDR3 loop spans 15 amino acids. Germline values: CDR1 SGHTA, CDR2 FQGNSA. The CDR3 DNA reads as TGTGCCAGCAGCGACTCCGGGACAGGGGTAGAGACCCAGTACTTC. As protein: CASSDSGTGVETQYF.

This chain connects TRBV5-4 to TRBJ2-7; the match to TRBD1 covers 10 bases. V gave up 4 bases and J gave up 7 bases; unmatched junction bases: 5. CDR1 and CDR2 from the germline V gene are SGHNT and YYREEE (reference sequence). The CDR3 loop spans 13 amino acids. In DNA, the CDR3 is TGTGCCAGCAGCCGGGACAGGGGTAAGGAGCAGTACTTC. Its protein is CASSRDRGKEQYF. The whole variable domain, filled in from reference TRBV5-4 and TRBJ2-7, reads ETGVTQSPTHLIKTRGQQVTLRCSSQSGHNTVSWYQQALGQGPQFIFQYYREEENGRGNFPPRFSGLQFPNYSSELNVNALELDDSALYLCASSRDRGKEQYFGPGTRLTVT.

The rearrangement links TRBV5-1 to TRBJ2-3; 7 positions match TRBD2. Germline V gene sequence: CDR1 SGHRS, CDR2 YFSETQ. The CDR3 runs to 17 residues. V trimming: 0 bases; J trimming: 2 bases; junction bases outside the gene matches: 9. CDR3 coding DNA: TGCGCCAGCAGCTTGGTGGTGTGGGAGGGGATCACAGATACGCAGTATTTT. Its protein product is CASSLVVWEGITDTQYF.

The rearrangement uses TRBV6-1 and TRBJ1-1, with 8 bases aligning to TRBD1. The germline gives CDR1 MNHNS, CDR2 SASEGT. The CDR3 is 14 residues long. V lost 6 bases and J lost 4; bases outside the gene matches: 7. CDR3 DNA sequence: TGTGCCAGCAGCCAGCAGGGGGCAGTCACTGAAGCTTTCTTT. Its protein is CASSQQGAVTEAFF.

The V gene is TRBV2, the J gene TRBJ2-6; TRBD1 aligns across 7 bases. CDR3 size: 16 residues. The germline V gene has CDR1 SNHLY and CDR2 FYNNEI. V was clipped by 3 bases and J by 2 bases; unmatched bases: 4. The CDR3 sequence: CASSETGSAGANVLTF. CDR3 sequence (DNA): TGTGCCAGCAGTGAGACAGGGAGTGCTGGGGCCAACGTCCTGACTTTC.

In its sample, this clone was seen once. This rearrangement joins TRBV28 to TRBJ2-2; TRBD2 matches at 9 bases. V lost 2 bases, J lost 4 bases, and 5 bases stayed unmatched. The CDR3 spans 16 residues. CDR1 is MDHEN and CDR2 is SYDVKM in the germline V gene. The CDR3 region has the DNA TGTGCCAGCAGTTTAAAAGCGGGGGGTATCACCGGGGAGCTGTTTTTT. Its translation is CASSLKAGGITGELFF.

This clone was counted only a few times. The chain links TRBV4-3 to TRBJ2-7; a weak D match, TRBD2 (7 bases). This CDR3 has 13 residues. Trimming pared 0 bases from V and 5 bases from J, leaving 8 bases between. Germline V gene lookup returns CDR1 LGHNA and CDR2 YSLEER. CDR3 DNA: TGCGCCAGCAGCCAAGAAGGGGGGGACGAGCAGTACTTC. Its translation is CASSQEGGDEQYF.

To note about this clone: Other nucleotide sequences from this sample produce the same CDR3. The chain combines TRBV15 with TRBJ2-1; possible D gene TRBD2, 6 bases. The CDR3 sequence is 13 residues long. V was clipped by 4 bases and J by 6 bases, with 10 bases between them. CDR1 is LNHNV and CDR2 is YYDKDF in the germline V gene (reference sequence). The CDR3 spells CATSNPGGNEQFF. The CDR3 DNA reads as TGTGCCACCAGCAACCCCGGGGGCAATGAGCAGTTCTTC.

The chain couples TRBV11-2 to TRBJ2-2; 8 bases map to TRBD1. The germline CDR1 and CDR2 sequences are SGHAT and FQNNGV. The CDR3 totals 15 residues. V lost 4 bases to trimming and J lost 5 bases; unmatched junction nucleotides: 6. Here the CDR3 reads CASSSQGARTGELFF. The DNA for the CDR3 is TGTGCCAGCAGCTCCCAGGGGGCCCGGACCGGGGAGCTGTTTTTT.

V is TRBV7-7 and J is TRBJ2-3; TRBD2 agrees at 9 bases. The CDR3 extends over 16 amino acids. Germline CDR1 is SSHAT and CDR2 is FNYEAQ (reference sequence). J was trimmed by 1 base and V by 2 bases; bases with no gene match: 4. The CDR3 DNA reads as TGTGCCAGCAGCTTATTAGCGGGGGATCGCACAGATACGCAGTATTTT. Its protein is CASSLLAGDRTDTQYF.

The chain has TRBV6-4 and TRBJ2-3, with TRBD2 identical over 7 bases. The V gene end was trimmed by 4 bases and the J gene end by 1 base; junction bases not matched to a gene: 5. Germline lookup yields CDR1 MRHNA and CDR2 SNTAGT. This CDR3 comprises 15 residues. The DNA for the CDR3 is TGTGCCAGCAGTGCCGCTAGCGGCGGCACAGATACGCAGTATTTT. It specifies CASSAASGGTDTQYF.

The CDR3 nucleotides read TGTGCCAGCTCACCAAACCCCCCCCCGACTAGCGGGAGATTCTACGAGCAGTACTTC. Protein sequence: CASSPNPPPTSGRFYEQYF. The rearrangement links TRBV18 to TRBJ2-7, with 12 bases lining up with TRBD2. This CDR3 contains 19 residues. CDR1 is KGHSH and CDR2 is LQKENI in the germline V gene. V lost 2 bases, J lost 3 bases, and 14 bases stayed unmatched.

V gene TRBV7-2 combines with J gene TRBJ2-1, with 15 nucleotides matching TRBD2. CDR3 length: 18 amino acids. Trimming cost V 8 bases and J 1 base; bases outside gene matches: 9. CDR1 is SGHTA, CDR2 FQGNSA, per germline. The CDR3 sequence: CASGSRTSGRGSYNEQFF. The CDR3 bases are TGTGCCAGCGGGTCCCGGACTAGCGGGAGGGGTTCCTACAATGAGCAGTTCTTC.